The clone carrying this TCR beta chain has more than one count but fewer than ten. Germline V lookup: CDR1 SGHDT, CDR2 YYEEEE. The V end was cut by 7 bases, the J end by 1 base, with 15 bases between. The CDR3 extends over 15 amino acids. The sample originates from a study of blood T cell repertoires in COVID-19. Whole-study context: Whether acute or convalescent, the COVID-19 samples came from the United States, Italy and Spain. T cells, B-cell-depleted T cells, or PBMCs supplied cDNA or gDNA.

The method was immunoSEQ multiplex PCR; TCRdb's version includes in-frame clones alone and lacks a portion of them. Of 150,000 or so clones in the sample, 80% to 90% were seen once. The sequenced sample was peripheral blood. The rearrangement joins TRBV5-6 to TRBJ2-4, with D perhaps matching TRBD2 (7 bases). This sequence originates from a human donor with acute or convalescent COVID-19. The donor label of this sample is uncertain. CDR3 sequence reads: CASGLAGAAKNIQYF. In nucleotides, the CDR3 is TGTGCCAGCGGCCTCGCGGGGGCGGCCAAAAACATTCAGTACTTC.